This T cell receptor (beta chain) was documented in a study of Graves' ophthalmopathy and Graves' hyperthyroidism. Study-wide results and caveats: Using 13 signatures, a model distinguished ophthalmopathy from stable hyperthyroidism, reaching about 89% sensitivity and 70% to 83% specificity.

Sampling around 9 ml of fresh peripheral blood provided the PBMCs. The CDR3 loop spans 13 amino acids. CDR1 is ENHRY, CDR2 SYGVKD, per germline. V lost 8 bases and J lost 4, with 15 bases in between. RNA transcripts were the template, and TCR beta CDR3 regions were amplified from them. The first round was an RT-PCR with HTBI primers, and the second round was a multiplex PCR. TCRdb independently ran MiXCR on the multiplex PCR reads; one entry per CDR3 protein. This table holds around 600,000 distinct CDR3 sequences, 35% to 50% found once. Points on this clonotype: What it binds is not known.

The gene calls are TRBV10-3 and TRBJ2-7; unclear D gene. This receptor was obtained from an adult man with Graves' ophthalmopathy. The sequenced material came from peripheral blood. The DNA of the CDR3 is TGTGCCATCGGAGACACGGAAGCTTACGAGCAGTACTTC. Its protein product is CAIGDTEAYEQYF.